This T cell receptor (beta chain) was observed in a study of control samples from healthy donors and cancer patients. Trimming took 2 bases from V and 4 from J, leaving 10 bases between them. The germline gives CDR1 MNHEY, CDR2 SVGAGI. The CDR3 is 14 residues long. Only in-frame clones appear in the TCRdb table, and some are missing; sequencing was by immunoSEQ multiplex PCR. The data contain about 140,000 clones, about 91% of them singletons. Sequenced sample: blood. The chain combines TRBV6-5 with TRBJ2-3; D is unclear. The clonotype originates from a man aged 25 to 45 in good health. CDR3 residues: CASSYETGADTQYF. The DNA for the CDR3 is TGTGCCAGCAGTTACGAGACGGGTGCAGATACGCAGTATTTT.